The 14 T cell receptor beta chains presented below share a single source sample, sequenced in a study of read filtering for tumor transcriptome and immune sequencing. Molecular barcoded adaptors covering alpha/delta and beta/gamma chains were used on roughly 400 ng RNA. TCRdb recomputed calls from the reads with MiXCR, one row per CDR3 protein. The repertoire consists of approximately 65,000 distinct CDR3 sequences, with approximately 15% occurring once and the leading ten covering 45% to 50%. The sample taken for sequencing was a population of CD138-negative cells sorted from bone marrow. Every receptor here comes from a donor over 35 with multiple myeloma.

This clonotype was counted many times. J is TRBJ2-1 and V is TRBV7-8; 9 positions agree with TRBD1. V lost 1 base and J lost 8; bases outside the gene matches: 6. Germline lookup yields CDR1 SGHVS and CDR2 FQNEAQ. This CDR3 is 15 amino acids long. The CDR3 is CASSLEGQGFDEQFF. CDR3 DNA sequence: TGTGCCAGCAGCTTAGAGGGACAGGGTTTCGATGAGCAGTTCTTC.

Concerning this clonotype: An end of the junction does not agree with germline; a read error may underlie this. This chain connects TRBV28 to TRBJ1-1; D unclear. The germline CDR1 and CDR2 sequences are MDHEN and SYDVKM. This CDR3 is 14 amino acids long. The CDR3 region has the DNA TGTGCCAGCGGTTCGCGACGATCTAACACTGAAGCTTCCTTT. This encodes CASGSRRSNTEASF.

The chain recombines TRBV11-3 with TRBJ2-5, with TRBD2 matching over 8 bases. Germline-derived CDR1 and CDR2 are SGHNT and YENEEA. The CDR3 totals 18 residues. Unmatched junction bases numbered 15, after V lost 5 bases and J lost 1 base. CDR3 coding DNA: TGTGCCAGCAGCCAACCCATCGGACTAGCCGCCATCCAAGAGACCCAGTACTTC. Amino acids: CASSQPIGLAAIQETQYF. Full variable domain (rest looked up from reference TRBV11-3 and TRBJ2-5): EAGVVQSPRYKIIEKKQPVAFWCNPISGHNTLYWYLQNLGQGPELLIRYENEEAVDDSQLPKDRFSAERLKGVDSTLKIQPAELGDSAVYLCASSQPIGLAAIQETQYFGPGTRLLVL.

This clonotype was seen ten or more times. The chain uses TRBV20-1 and TRBJ2-2, with a possible D match to TRBD1 (6 bases). Germline CDR1 and CDR2: DFQATT and SNEGSKA (reference sequence). With 3 bases removed from V and 9 bases from J, the gap between germline ends came to 20 bases. CDR3 length: 15 amino acids. The CDR3 here is CSASNLQGKGRELFF. The CDR3, as DNA: TGCAGTGCTAGTAATTTACAGGGAAAGGGGAGGGAGCTGTTTTTT.

V is TRBV12-3 or TRBV12-4 and J is TRBJ1-2; maybe TRBD1 (6 bases). The CDR3 sequence is 14 residues long. V gave up 3 bases and J gave up 7 bases, with 15 bases separating them. The CDR3 coding sequence is TGTGCCAGCAGTTTTCGGGGACAAGGAGGTGGCTACACCTTC. Amino acids: CASSFRGQGGGYTF.

This clonotype was detected many times. The V and J genes are TRBV6-6 and TRBJ2-5, with D tentatively TRBD1 (6 bases). The V gene lost 2 bases and the J gene lost 3 bases, with 13 bases spanning the gap. Germline values: CDR1 MNHNY, CDR2 SVGAGI (reference sequence). The CDR3 spans 15 residues. For the CDR3, the DNA is TGTGCCAGCAGTTACCTCGGACAGTCGAAAGAGACCCAGTACTTC. As protein: CASSYLGQSKETQYF.

Remarks on this clonotype: One junction end disagrees with the germline gene, perhaps due to a read error. The chain joins TRBV29-1 to TRBJ2-6; D might be TRBD2 (6 bases). The CDR3 loop spans 16 amino acids. The germline CDR1 and CDR2 sequences are SQVTM and ANQGSEA. The CDR3 spells CSVEERDRSGADVLTF. The CDR3 nucleotides read TGCAGCGTTGAAGAGCGGGACCGCTCTGGGGCCGACGTCCTGACTTTC.

This clonotype has ten or more counts. The rearrangement uses TRBV24-1 and TRBJ2-1, with 13 bases aligning to TRBD2. The CDR3 consists of 18 residues. Germline-derived CDR1 and CDR2 are KGHDR and SFDVKD. The trim removed 5 bases at V and 4 bases at J, leaving 10 bases unmatched. CDR3 amino acids: CATSALTSGRPHYNEQFF. CDR3 bases: TGTGCCACCAGTGCCCTGACTAGCGGGAGGCCACATTACAATGAGCAGTTCTTC.

This clonotype was counted many times. The gene calls are TRBV20-1 and TRBJ2-5, with D maybe TRBD1 (5 bases). V dropped 1 base and J dropped 1 base, with 10 bases sitting between them. This CDR3 has 14 residues. CDR1 DFQATT and CDR2 SNEGSKA come from the germline V gene (reference sequence). CDR3 coding DNA: TGCAGTGCTAGAGCCGGTAGGGGCCAAGAGACCCAGTACTTC. It codes for CSARAGRGQETQYF.

Regarding this clonotype: A read error may be the cause here, since a much bigger clone is one base away. V and J are TRBV7-9 and TRBJ2-7, with 8 bases fitting TRBD2. The CDR3 contains 15 residues. Germline-derived CDR1 and CDR2 are SEHNR and FQNEAQ (reference sequence). Losses at the gene ends were 4 bases for V and 2 bases for J; bases not matched to a gene: 7. For the CDR3, the DNA is TGTGCCAGCAGCTCGACTAGCGAGGATCCCTACGAGCAGTACTTC. This translates into CASSSTSEDPYEQYF.

This clonotype was recorded many times. The rearrangement uses TRBV7-9 and TRBJ2-1; no definite D call. Germline V CDR1 and CDR2: SEHNR, FQNEAQ (reference sequence). Trimming cost V 2 bases and J 1 base, with 9 bases left between them. This CDR3 region has 15 residues. The CDR3 is CASSLIHRSYNEQFF. DNA of the CDR3: TGTGCCAGCAGCTTAATCCACAGATCCTACAATGAGCAGTTCTTC.

The sample holds many counts of this clonotype. This chain links TRBV4-1 with TRBJ1-5, with 9 bases that match TRBD1. Germline lookup yields CDR1 MGHRA and CDR2 YSYEKL. Losses at the gene ends were 6 bases for V and 5 bases for J; bases not matched to a gene: 8. The CDR3 covers 15 residues. CDR3: CASSQDGTGYQPQHF. The DNA for the CDR3 is TGCGCCAGCAGTCAGGACGGGACAGGGTATCAGCCCCAGCATTTT.

With respect to this clonotype: Given a much more abundant clone one base away, this may be a read error. This chain uses TRBV30 with TRBJ1-2; weak D call: TRBD1 (6 bases). Trimming cost V 0 bases and J 6 bases, with 14 bases left between them. CDR3 size: 14 residues. Per the germline V gene, CDR1 is GTSNPN and CDR2 is SVGIG (reference sequence). The CDR3 DNA is TGTGCCTGGAGTGTTACAGGGCAGAACAATGGCTACACCTTC. This codes for CAWSVTGQNNGYTF.

This clonotype was observed at least ten times. The chain carries TRBV20-1 and TRBJ2-3, with 12 bases lining up with TRBD2. The J segment lost 0 bases and the V segment lost 6 bases, leaving 10 bases of the junction unmatched. The CDR3 has 17 residues. CDR1 and CDR2 from the germline V gene are DFQATT and SNEGSKA (reference sequence). The CDR3 loop reads CSAEGLAGGSSTDTQYF. CDR3 nucleotides: TGCAGTGCCGAAGGCCTAGCGGGAGGGTCTAGCACAGATACGCAGTATTTT.